The 25 T cell receptor beta chains listed next were all sequenced from one sample in a study of human T cells and chemical hapten exposure. MiXCR, run by TCRdb on the RACE reads, gives a single entry per CDR3 protein. The table records about 130,000 distinct CDR3 sequences, about 8.2% of them present only once. As for time point: healthy volunteer bleed at 2 weeks. Extraction yielded total RNA from whole blood (unfractionated). The sample taken for sequencing was whole blood. The origin of the receptors is a male donor in good health. Some clones in this sample may be carry-over from other donors' samples.

This clonotype was seen a handful of times. The chain employs TRBV7-9 and TRBJ1-1; possibly TRBD1 for D (5 bases). Germline loops: CDR1 SEHNR, CDR2 FQNEAQ (reference sequence). CDR3 length equals 14 residues. V was pared by 6 bases and J by 0 bases, with 11 bases between. CDR3 region: CASRSGRVNTEAFF. In nucleotides, the CDR3 is TGTGCCAGCAGATCAGGGAGGGTGAACACTGAAGCTTTCTTT.

There are a few counts of this clonotype. This chain connects TRBV29-1 to TRBJ1-2; no clear D gene. The germline gives CDR1 SQVTM, CDR2 ANQGSEA. The length of the CDR3 is 11 residues. Trimming cost V 1 base and J 8 bases, with 8 bases left between them. The CDR3 DNA reads as TGCAGCGTTGAAGGAGCCTGGGGCTACACCTTC. Translating gives CSVEGAWGYTF.

The chain employs TRBV19 and TRBJ1-5, with 12 bases lining up with TRBD1. The V and J ends lost 6 bases and 6 bases, in that order; junction bases with no gene match: 9. The CDR3 length is 16 residues. Germline assignment: CDR1 LNHDA and CDR2 SQIVND (reference sequence). CDR3 amino acids: CASRGPGQGAGQPQHF. The CDR3 DNA reads TGTGCCAGTAGGGGCCCGGGACAGGGGGCAGGTCAGCCCCAGCATTTT.

At least ten counts were recorded for this clonotype. The V and J genes are TRBV6-1 and TRBJ2-1; 13 bases align to TRBD2. In germline, CDR1 is MNHNS, CDR2 SASEGT. Germline trimming cut 7 bases from V and 2 bases from J; bases unmatched to any gene: 5. This CDR3 is built from 16 residues. The DNA of the CDR3 is TGTGCCAGCACCGACACTAGCGGGGGGGCCTACAATGAGCAGTTCTTC. Amino acid sequence: CASTDTSGGAYNEQFF.

The CDR3 nucleotides read TGTGCCAGTTCCCGGACAGGGGGCTGGGAGACCCAGTACTTC. Protein: CASSRTGGWETQYF. This chain joins TRBV27 and TRBJ2-5, with 11 bases identical to TRBD1. The junction had 8 bases not matched to a gene; V was cut back by 9 bases and J by 5 bases. The CDR3 loop spans 14 amino acids. Per the germline V gene, CDR1 is MNHEY and CDR2 is SMNVEV (reference sequence).

This clonotype has a handful of counts. V usage is TRBV7-2 and J usage is TRBJ2-3; 11 nucleotides line up with TRBD2. Germline CDR1 and CDR2: SGHTA and FQGNSA. Unmatched junction bases numbered 2, after V lost 5 bases and J lost 4 bases. The CDR3 is 14 residues long. In DNA, the CDR3 is TGTGCCAGCAGCCGGGGACTAGCGGCAGATACGCAGTATTTT. Its translation is CASSRGLAADTQYF.

This clonotype was counted at least ten times. The chain employs TRBV20-1 and TRBJ2-5; possible D gene TRBD2, 6 bases. Germline assignment: CDR1 DFQATT and CDR2 SNEGSKA (reference sequence). V was cut by 4 bases and J by 2 bases, with 11 bases left in between. The CDR3 contains 13 residues. The CDR3 DNA reads TGCAGTGCTACTAGCGTTGTGCAAGAGACCCAGTACTTC. It encodes CSATSVVQETQYF.

This clonotype showed up many times. The genes are TRBV7-3 and TRBJ1-2; TRBD1 aligns across 7 bases. Germline loops: CDR1 SGHTA, CDR2 FQGTGA. Losses at the gene ends were 6 bases for V and 3 bases for J; bases not matched to a gene: 4. The CDR3 totals 13 residues. CDR3 coding DNA: TGTGCCAGCAGTAATGACAGGGACTATGGCTACACCTTC. It yields the protein CASSNDRDYGYTF.

This clonotype appeared a few times. The genes are TRBV9 and TRBJ1-6; unclear D gene. Per germline, CDR1 SGDLS and CDR2 YYNGEE. This CDR3 is 16 amino acids long. V lost 2 bases and J lost 4, with 13 bases in between. The CDR3 is CASSVEGEGYNSPLHF. The DNA for the CDR3 is TGTGCCAGCAGCGTGGAGGGAGAGGGTTATAATTCACCCCTCCACTTT. The full variable domain, rest sourced from reference TRBV9 and TRBJ1-6, is DSGVTQTPKHLITATGQRVTLRCSPRSGDLSVYWYQQSLDQGLQFLIQYYNGEERAKGNILERFSAQQFPDLHSELNLSSLELGDSALYFCASSVEGEGYNSPLHFGNGTRLTVT.

This clonotype was counted only a few times. The chain uses TRBV5-1 and TRBJ2-7, with a weak D call TRBD1 (6 bases). The germline V gene encodes CDR1 SGHRS and CDR2 YFSETQ. The CDR3 extends over 14 amino acids. V shed 2 bases and J shed 7 bases, with 16 bases lying between them. CDR3 DNA: TGCGCCAGCAGCTTACGACAGGCAACGGGGGAGCAGTACTTC. Translated, it gives CASSLRQATGEQYF. Combining the CDR3 with reference TRBV5-1 and TRBJ2-7 gives the whole variable domain KAGVTQTPRYLIKTRGQQVTLSCSPISGHRSVSWYQQTPGQGLQFLFEYFSETQRNKGNFPGRFSGRQFSNSRSEMNVSTLELGDSALYLCASSLRQATGEQYFGPGTRLTVT.

This clonotype came up many times. The chain joins TRBV12-3 or TRBV12-4 to TRBJ2-7, with 12 bases that match TRBD2. V was pared by 6 bases and J by 3 bases, with 3 bases of the junction left unmatched. The CDR3 extends over 14 amino acids. The CDR3: CASSPTSGSYEQYF. The CDR3 region has the DNA TGTGCCAGCAGCCCGACTAGCGGGAGCTACGAGCAGTACTTC.

In this sample, this clonotype turned up many times. The J gene is TRBJ1-2, the V gene TRBV7-6; unclear D gene. CDR1 is SGHVS, CDR2 FNYEAQ, per germline. The germline V and J ends were trimmed by 5 bases and 0 bases, with 22 bases remaining between them. This CDR3 has 18 amino acids. The CDR3 loop reads CASSATLGSRDTNYGYTF. The CDR3 region has the DNA TGTGCCAGCAGCGCTACACTGGGGAGCAGAGATACTAACTATGGCTACACCTTC.

Ten or more counts support this clonotype. This sequence joins TRBV3-1 and TRBJ2-3, with D possibly being TRBD2 (6 bases). The V and J ends lost 0 bases and 6 bases respectively, with 16 bases between them. There are 16 residues in the CDR3. Germline lookup yields CDR1 LGHDT and CDR2 YNNKEL (reference sequence). The CDR3 sequence is CASSQDPPGVGDTQYF. The DNA of the CDR3 is TGTGCCAGCAGCCAAGATCCTCCGGGAGTTGGCGATACGCAGTATTTT.

Concerning this clonotype: A much more abundant neighbour one base away suggests this may be a read error. The gene calls are TRBV20-1 and TRBJ2-7, with 9 nucleotides matching TRBD2. CDR1 and CDR2 (germline): DFQATT, SNEGSKA (reference sequence). This CDR3 region has 14 residues. In DNA form, the CDR3 reads TGCAGTGCTAGGTCAGCGGGAGGCTCCTACGAGCGGTACTTC. Residues: CSARSAGGSYERYF.

The sample holds a few counts of this clonotype. The V call is TRBV3-1, the J call TRBJ1-4; D is ambiguous. Per germline, CDR1 LGHDT and CDR2 YNNKEL (reference sequence). The ends were cut back, 4 bases at V and 0 bases at J, with 12 bases in the middle. The CDR3 consists of 16 residues. CDR3 coding DNA: TGTGCCAGCAGCCCCGCATCGCAAGCAACTAATGAAAAACTGTTTTTT. Residues: CASSPASQATNEKLFF.

Many counts were recorded for this clonotype. V and J are TRBV13 and TRBJ1-1; D not certain. CDR1 is PRHDT and CDR2 is FYEKMQ in the germline V gene (reference sequence). V was trimmed by 0 bases and J by 5 bases, leaving 7 bases between them. There are 13 residues in the CDR3. The CDR3 bases are TGTGCCAGCAGCTTAGGGCACAGTACTGAAGCTTTCTTT. Amino acid sequence: CASSLGHSTEAFF.

V gene TRBV27 combines with J gene TRBJ2-7, with D unclear. The CDR3 consists of 15 residues. Germline CDR1 and CDR2: MNHEY and SMNVEV (reference sequence). The V end was cut by 1 base, the J end by 6 bases, with 16 bases between. CDR3 loop: CASSLLDSSFGEQYF. The CDR3 region has the DNA TGTGCCAGCAGTTTATTAGACTCTTCTTTCGGCGAGCAGTACTTC.

This clonotype occurred many times. The V call is TRBV29-1, the J call TRBJ2-1; 9 nucleotides line up with TRBD2. V was pared by 4 bases and J by 3 bases, with 10 bases of the junction left unmatched. Germline loops: CDR1 SQVTM, CDR2 ANQGSEA. The CDR3 spans 16 residues. CDR3 DNA sequence: TGCAGCGTTGGGTTCCGCCTAGCGGGGAGCTACAATGAGCAGTTCTTC. It translates to CSVGFRLAGSYNEQFF.

The sample holds a few counts of this clonotype. V usage is TRBV27 and J usage is TRBJ2-3; 7 nucleotides align to TRBD2. The trim removed 7 bases at V and 3 bases at J, leaving 4 bases unmatched. This CDR3 comprises 13 residues. Germline loops: CDR1 MNHEY, CDR2 SMNVEV (reference sequence). This chain's CDR3 is CASIGRLTDTQYF. CDR3 bases: TGTGCCAGCATCGGGAGGTTGACAGATACGCAGTATTTT.

This clonotype was seen more than once but under ten times. The J gene is TRBJ2-5, the V gene TRBV14, with D perhaps being TRBD1 or TRBD2 (5 bases each). V was shortened by 4 bases and J by 5 bases, with 11 bases between the two germline ends. Germline assignment: CDR1 SGHDN and CDR2 FVKESK. This CDR3 has 13 residues. The CDR3 loop reads CASSLGTVETQYF. CDR3 in DNA: TGTGCCAGCAGCCTCGGGACGGTTGAGACCCAGTACTTC. The full variable domain, completed using reference TRBV14 and TRBJ2-5, is EAGVTQFPSHSVIEKGQTVTLRCDPISGHDNLYWYRRVMGKEIKFLLHFVKESKQDESGMPNNRFLAERTGGTYSTLKVQPAELEDSGVYFCASSLGTVETQYFGPGTRLLVL.

This clonotype was seen a handful of times. The CDR3 region has the DNA TGTGCCAGTAGTATAGATGAACTAGCGGGAGCAGTTGGCGGGGAGCTGTTTTTT. Translation: CASSIDELAGAVGGELFF. V is TRBV19 and J is TRBJ2-2; 11 bases map to TRBD2. The CDR3 loop spans 18 amino acids. Per the germline V gene, CDR1 is LNHDA and CDR2 is SQIVND (reference sequence). V shed 0 bases, J shed 7 bases, and the junction held 10 bases outside the gene matches.

V gene TRBV4-1 combines with J gene TRBJ2-7; TRBD2 matches at 8 bases. Looked up from germline, CDR1 is MGHRA and CDR2 is YSYEKL. J lost 5 bases, V lost 4 bases, and 4 bases had no gene match. This CDR3 is built from 13 residues. The CDR3 coding sequence is TGCGCCAGCAGCCCAGCGGGAGCGGACGAGCAGTACTTC. Its protein product is CASSPAGADEQYF.

This clonotype was observed at least ten times. The J gene is TRBJ2-7, the V gene TRBV12-5, with a weak D call TRBD2 (5 bases). V gave up 5 bases and J gave up 2 bases, with 10 bases separating them. Germline V gene data show CDR1 as LGHNT and CDR2 as FRNRAP. CDR3 length equals 13 residues. The CDR3 nucleotides are TGTGCTAGTGGTCCTAGCAGTGCCTACGAGCAGTACTTC. Its protein is CASGPSSAYEQYF. Looking up the rest from reference TRBV12-5 and TRBJ2-7 gives the full variable domain: DARVTQTPRHKVTEMGQEVTMRCQPILGHNTVFWYRQTMMQGLELLAYFRNRAPLDDSGMPKDRFSAEMPDATLATLKIQPSEPRDSAVYFCASGPSSAYEQYFGPGTRLTVT.

This clonotype was seen a few times. V and J are TRBV12-5 and TRBJ2-3; D might be TRBD1 or TRBD2, each matching 5 bases. Germline loops: CDR1 LGHNT, CDR2 FRNRAP. The ends were cut back, 4 bases at V and 2 bases at J, with 10 bases in the middle. This CDR3 has 14 residues. The CDR3 region is CASGSGRITDTQYF. The CDR3 DNA reads as TGTGCTAGTGGTTCGGGACGGATCACAGATACGCAGTATTTT. Drawing the rest from reference TRBV12-5 and TRBJ2-3, the complete variable domain is DARVTQTPRHKVTEMGQEVTMRCQPILGHNTVFWYRQTMMQGLELLAYFRNRAPLDDSGMPKDRFSAEMPDATLATLKIQPSEPRDSAVYFCASGSGRITDTQYFGPGTRLTVL.

This chain links TRBV18 with TRBJ2-1; D gene ambiguous. The CDR3 consists of 16 residues. V was clipped by 3 bases and J by 5 bases, with 17 bases between them. Looked up from germline, CDR1 is KGHSH and CDR2 is LQKENI. CDR3 DNA: TGTGCCAGCTCACCCATAGGGTTAGGGAAGGACAATGAGCAGTTCTTC. Protein sequence: CASSPIGLGKDNEQFF.